In its sample, the clone carrying this TCR beta chain was seen a few times. As yet, its antigen is unknown. These data originate in a study of post-analysis software for immune sequencing data. Turning to the study itself: Progressive-relapsing, secondary progressive and relapsing-remitting multiple sclerosis were among the disease courses included.

Unique molecular identifiers were present in the TCR beta cDNA libraries. T cells, about 0.95 to 10 million of them, yielded hundreds of thousands of cDNA molecules. TCRdb reanalysed the PCR reads using MiXCR and keeps one entry per CDR3 protein. The profile shows about 540,000 distinct CDR3 sequences, 34% of them singletons. Findings of the study overall: Normalized Chao1 diversity was significantly reduced in patients versus controls. Among five TRBV segments more frequent in patients than controls were TRBV5-6, TRBV5-1 and TRBV20-1.

Germline values: CDR1 DFQATT, CDR2 SNEGSKA (reference sequence). V lost 6 bases to trimming and J lost 2 bases, with 16 bases between them. This CDR3 contains 14 residues. This chain links TRBV20-1 with TRBJ2-5; the D gene is possibly TRBD2 (5 bases). This TCR derives from a girl aged 2-17 years with multiple sclerosis. The specimen was blood. As DNA, the CDR3 is TGCAGTGCCCTTGGGAGACGGCCACAAGAGACCCAGTACTTC. It is translated as CSALGRRPQETQYF.